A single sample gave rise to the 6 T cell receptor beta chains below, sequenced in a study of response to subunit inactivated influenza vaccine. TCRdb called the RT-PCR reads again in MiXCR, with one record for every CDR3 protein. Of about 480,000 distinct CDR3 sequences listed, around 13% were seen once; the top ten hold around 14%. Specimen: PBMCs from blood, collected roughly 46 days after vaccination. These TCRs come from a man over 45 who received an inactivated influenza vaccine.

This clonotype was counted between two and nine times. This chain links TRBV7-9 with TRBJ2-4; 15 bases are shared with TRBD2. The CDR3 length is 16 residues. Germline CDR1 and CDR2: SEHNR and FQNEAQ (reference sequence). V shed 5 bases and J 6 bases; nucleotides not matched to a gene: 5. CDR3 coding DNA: TGTGCCAGCAGCCCGCGGACTAGCGGGAGGGCAAACATTCAGTACTTC. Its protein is CASSPRTSGRANIQYF.

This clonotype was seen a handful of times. CDR3 amino acids: CSARTGAFYNSPLHF. The CDR3 DNA is TGCAGTGCCAGGACAGGGGCTTTCTATAATTCACCCCTCCACTTT. The V gene is TRBV20-1, the J gene TRBJ1-6; 9 bases map to TRBD1. The CDR3 loop spans 15 amino acids. The V segment lost 6 bases and the J segment 3 bases; nucleotides outside the gene matches: 6. Germline CDR1 reads DFQATT; CDR2 reads SNEGSKA (reference sequence).

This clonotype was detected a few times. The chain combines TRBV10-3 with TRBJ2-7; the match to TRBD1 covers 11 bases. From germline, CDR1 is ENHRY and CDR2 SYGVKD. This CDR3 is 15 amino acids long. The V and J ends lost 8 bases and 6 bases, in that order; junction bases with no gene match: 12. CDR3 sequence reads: CAIGEWTGGLSEQYF. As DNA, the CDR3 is TGTGCCATCGGGGAATGGACAGGGGGCTTGAGCGAGCAGTACTTC.

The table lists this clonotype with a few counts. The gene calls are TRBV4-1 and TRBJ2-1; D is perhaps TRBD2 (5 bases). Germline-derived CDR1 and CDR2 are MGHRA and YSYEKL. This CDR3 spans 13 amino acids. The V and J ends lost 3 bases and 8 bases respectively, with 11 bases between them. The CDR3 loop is CASSHGLYYEQFF. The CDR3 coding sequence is TGCGCCAGCAGCCACGGACTCTATTATGAGCAGTTCTTC.

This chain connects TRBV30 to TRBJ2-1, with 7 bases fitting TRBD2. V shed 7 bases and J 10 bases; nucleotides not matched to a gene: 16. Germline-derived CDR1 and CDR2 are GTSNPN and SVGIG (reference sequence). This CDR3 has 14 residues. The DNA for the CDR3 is TGTGCCTCCCAACCGGGACTACGAATCCCCGAGCAGTTCTTC. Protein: CASQPGLRIPEQFF.

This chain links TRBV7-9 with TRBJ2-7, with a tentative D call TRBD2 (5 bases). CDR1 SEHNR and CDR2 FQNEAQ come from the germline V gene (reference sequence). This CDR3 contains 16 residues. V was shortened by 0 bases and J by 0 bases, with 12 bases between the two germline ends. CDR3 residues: CASSLALKRSSYEQYF. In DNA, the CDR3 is TGTGCCAGCAGCTTAGCGCTCAAGCGGAGCTCCTACGAGCAGTACTTC.